What follows are 9 T cell receptor beta chains derived from one specimen sequenced in a study of blood T cell repertoires in COVID-19. Clones were read by immunoSEQ multiplex PCR, and TCRdb kept only the in-frame ones, dropping some. Here the sample spans approximately 180,000 clones, 85% being singletons. The sample consisted of peripheral blood. These receptors were collected from a person aged 70 to 80 with COVID-19, enrolled during active disease.

The chain links TRBV9 to TRBJ2-7, with 7 bases aligning to TRBD1. V lost 3 bases and J lost 4; bases outside the gene matches: 19. Germline V lookup: CDR1 SGDLS, CDR2 YYNGEE. CDR3 length: 18 amino acids. The CDR3, as DNA: TGTGCCAGCAGCGCCGAACGCCGACAGGGACAGAATCCTTACGAGCAGTACTTC. The encoded protein is CASSAERRQGQNPYEQYF.

A few counts support this clone. V gene TRBV19 combines with J gene TRBJ2-2; 9 positions agree with TRBD1. After removal of 2 bases from V and 13 bases from J, the junction contained 5 bases not matched to a gene. Germline CDR1 is LNHDA and CDR2 is SQIVND (reference sequence). The CDR3 is 13 residues long. The CDR3: CASSIQQGARLFF. The CDR3 DNA sequence: TGTGCCAGTAGTATACAACAGGGGGCGCGGCTGTTTTTT. Supplemented by reference TRBV19 and TRBJ2-2, the full variable domain reads DGGITQSPKYLFRKEGQNVTLSCEQNLNHDAMYWYRQDPGQGLRLIYYSQIVNDFQKGDIAEGYSVSREKKESFPLTVTSAQKNPTAFYLCASSIQQGARLFFGEGSRLTVL.

The genes are TRBV4-3 and TRBJ1-2, with D possibly being TRBD1 (6 bases). CDR1 LGHNA and CDR2 YSLEER come from the germline V gene. The CDR3 covers 15 residues. The ends were cut back, 3 bases at V and 9 bases at J, with 20 bases in the middle. As DNA, the CDR3 is TGCGCCAGCAGCCAGGTGGGGGCGACGCCGGAGAGCTACACCTTC. Translated: CASSQVGATPESYTF.

This clone has only a few counts. The chain joins TRBV7-8 to TRBJ1-6; 8 nucleotides align to TRBD1. This CDR3 comprises 15 residues. Germline CDR1 is SGHVS and CDR2 is FQNEAQ. V trimming: 5 bases; J trimming: 10 bases; junction bases outside the gene matches: 10. The CDR3 reads CASSTNRGVESPLHF. The CDR3 DNA is TGTGCCAGCAGCACAAACAGGGGGGTAGAATCACCCCTCCACTTT.

This sequence joins TRBV9 and TRBJ2-7; the match to TRBD1 covers 9 bases. Trimming at V came to 3 bases and at J to 5 bases, leaving 12 bases not matched to a gene. The CDR3 runs to 16 residues. The V gene's germline CDR1 is SGDLS and CDR2 YYNGEE. In DNA form, the CDR3 reads TGTGCCAGCAGCGCCACGACCGGGACAGGGAACGACGAGCAGTACTTC. Its translation: CASSATTGTGNDEQYF. Full variable domain (remainder filled in from reference TRBV9 and TRBJ2-7): DSGVTQTPKHLITATGQRVTLRCSPRSGDLSVYWYQQSLDQGLQFLIQYYNGEERAKGNILERFSAQQFPDLHSELNLSSLELGDSALYFCASSATTGTGNDEQYFGPGTRLTVT.

This sequence joins TRBV30 and TRBJ1-4, with TRBD1 matching 7 bases. The germline CDR1 and CDR2 sequences are GTSNPN and SVGIG (reference sequence). The CDR3 is 16 amino acids. V shed 3 bases and J 0 bases; nucleotides not matched to a gene: 7. The CDR3 loop reads CAWSNQGVATNEKLFF. CDR3 bases: TGTGCCTGGAGCAACCAGGGGGTTGCAACTAATGAAAAACTGTTTTTT.

This clone was recorded only once. CDR3 sequence: CASSPSGEKLFF. The CDR3 DNA reads TGTGCCAGCAGCCCCTCGGGAGAAAAACTGTTTTTT. The V gene is TRBV3-1 (or the pseudogene TRBV3-2), the J gene TRBJ1-4; no clear D. This CDR3 is built from 12 residues. With 4 bases removed from V and 8 bases from J, the gap between germline ends came to 8 bases. Germline V gives CDR1 LGHDT, CDR2 YNNKEL (reference sequence).

The chain recombines TRBV6-1 with TRBJ1-3, with D hard to call. With 1 base removed from V and 0 bases from J, the gap between germline ends came to 13 bases. The CDR3 totals 17 residues. Germline CDR1 MNHNS, CDR2 SASEGT. The CDR3 sequence: CASSEDNFRSSGNTIYF. CDR3 DNA: TGTGCCAGCAGTGAAGATAACTTTAGAAGCTCTGGAAACACCATATATTTT.

The chain carries TRBV27 and TRBJ2-5; D gene uncertain. Germline V CDR1 and CDR2: MNHEY, SMNVEV (reference sequence). V shed 4 bases and J shed 5 bases, with 14 bases lying between them. The CDR3 has 14 amino acids. The CDR3 nucleotides are TGTGCCAGCAGTTCCCCCGCCCTCGGGGAGACCCAGTACTTC. Translation gives CASSSPALGETQYF.